The 10 T cell receptor beta chains below all came from one sample that was sequenced in a study of blood T cell repertoires in COVID-19. Some clones are missing from TCRdb's copy, which holds only in-frame ones; the method was immunoSEQ multiplex PCR. The sample shows some 390,000 clones, 70% to 90% of them seen only once. The sample was peripheral blood. Receptors were obtained from a woman in her thirties or forties with COVID-19, enrolled during active disease.

CDR3 sequence: CASSGGRTEAFF. Here the CDR3 DNA reads TGTGCCAGCAGCGGGGGCCGCACTGAAGCTTTCTTT. The V call is TRBV7-2, the J call TRBJ1-1; D is perhaps TRBD1 (6 bases). The V end was cut by 5 bases, the J end by 4 bases, with 8 bases between. The CDR3 runs to 12 residues. Germline V gene lookup returns CDR1 SGHTA and CDR2 FQGNSA. Combining the CDR3 with reference TRBV7-2 and TRBJ1-1 gives the whole variable domain GAGVSQSPSNKVTEKGKDVELRCDPISGHTALYWYRQSLGQGLEFLIYFQGNSAPDKSGLPSDRFSAERTGGSVSTLTIQRTQQEDSAVYLCASSGGRTEAFFGQGTRLTVV.

The chain couples TRBV14 to TRBJ1-2; perhaps TRBD1 as D (6 bases). V was shortened by 2 bases and J by 4 bases, with 11 bases between the two germline ends. Per the germline V gene, CDR1 is SGHDN and CDR2 is FVKESK. This CDR3 comprises 14 residues. The CDR3 nucleotides read TGTGCCAGCAGCCAATTTCAGGGGCCCTATGGCTACACCTTC. Its translation is CASSQFQGPYGYTF.

The rearrangement links TRBV28 to TRBJ2-5, with 8 bases aligning to TRBD1. Trimming removed 6 bases from V and 2 bases from J; junction bases left unmatched: 8. Germline V gives CDR1 MDHEN, CDR2 SYDVKM. The CDR3 contains 15 residues. Written as DNA, the CDR3 is TGTGCCAGCAGCCAAGGGACAGGCCTACAAGAGACCCAGTACTTC. The encoded protein is CASSQGTGLQETQYF.

J is TRBJ1-1 and V is TRBV18, with D tentatively TRBD1 (5 bases). CDR1 is KGHSH, CDR2 LQKENI, per germline. V was shortened by 3 bases and J by 4 bases, with 15 bases between the two germline ends. This CDR3 has 15 residues. The CDR3, as DNA: TGTGCCAGCTCACCCTATACTCGCGGGGGCACTGAAGCTTTCTTT. Protein sequence: CASSPYTRGGTEAFF.

This sequence joins TRBV19 and TRBJ2-7; D remains ambiguous. This CDR3 spans 13 amino acids. V was cut by 0 bases and J by 5 bases, with 8 bases left in between. Germline CDR1 reads LNHDA; CDR2 reads SQIVND (reference sequence). CDR3 amino acids: CASSIEGYDEQYF. The CDR3, as DNA: TGTGCCAGTAGTATAGAGGGCTACGACGAGCAGTACTTC.

The chain recombines TRBV29-1 with TRBJ1-5; 7 bases are a match to TRBD1. Germline values: CDR1 SQVTM, CDR2 ANQGSEA. V shed 6 bases, J shed 6 bases, and the junction held 5 bases outside the gene matches. CDR3 length: 12 residues. The CDR3 nucleotides read TGCAGCGTCGGGACAGCAGGTCAGCCCCAGCATTTT. Residues: CSVGTAGQPQHF.

The gene calls are TRBV29-1 and TRBJ1-1; perhaps TRBD1 as D (6 bases). Germline CDR1 SQVTM, CDR2 ANQGSEA. The CDR3 has 13 residues. The ends were cut back, 6 bases at V and 3 bases at J, with 14 bases in the middle. The CDR3 here is CSVRGGLYTEAFF. In DNA, the CDR3 is TGCAGCGTGAGGGGGGGGCTGTACACTGAAGCTTTCTTT.

This chain uses TRBV27 with TRBJ2-1; D may be TRBD2 (6 bases). V lost 6 bases, J lost 5 bases, and 11 bases lay in between. CDR1 is MNHEY, CDR2 SMNVEV, per germline (reference sequence). This CDR3 spans 13 amino acids. The CDR3 nucleotides read TGTGCCAGCAGACGCCCGGGGGACAATGAGCAGTTCTTC. Its protein product is CASRRPGDNEQFF.

The chain is built from TRBV19 and TRBJ1-2, with a weak D call TRBD1 (6 bases). V lost 7 bases and J 4 bases, leaving 22 bases between the germline ends. Germline assignment: CDR1 LNHDA and CDR2 SQIVND (reference sequence). This CDR3 region has 16 residues. CDR3 in DNA: TGTGCCAGTACCCCTCCACCGGGGGGGCGCGGCTATGGCTACACCTTC. Translated, it gives CASTPPPGGRGYGYTF.

The J gene is TRBJ2-7, the V gene TRBV7-3; tentatively, D is TRBD2 (6 bases). Germline CDR1 reads SGHTA; CDR2 reads FQGTGA. This CDR3 is 13 amino acids long. The germline V and J ends were trimmed by 6 bases and 5 bases, with 14 bases remaining between them. CDR3 sequence: CASSHGWGDEQYF. CDR3 nucleotide sequence: TGTGCCAGCAGTCATGGGTGGGGGGACGAGCAGTACTTC.